These 21 T cell receptor beta chains originate from one sample sequenced in a study of cytomegalovirus exposure and HLA in healthy donors. Primers for the PCR totalled 60 Vbeta and 13 Jbeta. The table came from immunoSEQ multiplex PCR; TCRdb's copy has only in-frame clones and leaves some out. The sample lists about 140,000 clones, 73% seen once, with around 14% in the top ten. The sequenced material came from PBMCs. These receptor sequences come from a human donor in good health.

V and J are TRBV6-5 and TRBJ2-1, with TRBD2 matching 8 bases. The germline V gene has CDR1 MNHEY and CDR2 SVGAGI. V gave up 7 bases and J gave up 8 bases; unmatched junction bases: 10. This CDR3 is built from 14 residues. CDR3 nucleotides: TGTGCCAGCACCGAGAGCGGGAGAATCGATGAGCAGTTCTTC. Translating gives CASTESGRIDEQFF.

The genes are TRBV7-6 and TRBJ1-1; a weak D match, TRBD1 (5 bases). The V gene lost 9 bases and the J gene lost 1 base, with 9 bases spanning the gap. CDR3 length: 12 residues. Germline V gene data show CDR1 as SGHVS and CDR2 as FNYEAQ. CDR3: CASRTTNTEAFF. The DNA for the CDR3 is TGTGCCAGTAGGACAACGAACACTGAAGCTTTCTTT.

A word on this clone: Additional DNA sequences in this sample encode the identical CDR3. J is TRBJ1-5 and V is TRBV19, with 8 bases lining up with TRBD1. This CDR3 is 13 amino acids long. Germline V gene lookup returns CDR1 LNHDA and CDR2 SQIVND (reference sequence). Unmatched junction bases numbered 0, after V lost 6 bases and J lost 2 bases. The CDR3 reads CASRQGGNQPQHF. CDR3 DNA: TGTGCCAGTAGACAGGGGGGCAATCAGCCCCAGCATTTT.

The gene calls are TRBV30 and TRBJ2-2; D perhaps matches TRBD2 (6 bases). Trimming cost V 5 bases and J 4 bases, with 14 bases left between them. The CDR3 spans 14 residues. The germline V gene encodes CDR1 GTSNPN and CDR2 SVGIG (reference sequence). The CDR3 DNA follows: TGTGCCTGGGAAAGGAGGGGTGGCACCGGGGAGCTGTTTTTT. Translation gives CAWERRGGTGELFF.

The chain has TRBV29-1 and TRBJ2-7; perhaps TRBD1 as D (6 bases). The CDR3 spans 12 residues. CDR1 and CDR2 (germline): SQVTM, ANQGSEA. With 6 bases removed from V and 8 bases from J, the gap between germline ends came to 17 bases. CDR3 protein: CSVPMEGDKQYF. DNA for the CDR3: TGCAGCGTCCCTATGGAAGGGGACAAGCAGTACTTC.

The V gene is TRBV27, the J gene TRBJ1-5; TRBD1 agrees at 10 bases. The CDR3 spans 15 residues. Germline values: CDR1 MNHEY, CDR2 SMNVEV (reference sequence). J was trimmed by 9 bases and V by 4 bases; bases with no gene match: 9. In DNA form, the CDR3 reads TGTGCCAGCAGTTCGACAGGGGGCAGCCTTGGGCCCCAGCATTTT. Translated, it gives CASSSTGGSLGPQHF.

The rearrangement joins TRBV10-1 to TRBJ2-7; D is undetermined. Germline V gives CDR1 WNHNN, CDR2 SYGVQD (reference sequence). V gave up 0 bases and J gave up 5 bases, with 11 bases separating them. The CDR3 consists of 14 residues. Written as DNA, the CDR3 is TGCGCCAGCAGTGAGTCGAGTGGGCCACACGAGCAGTACTTC. Translation gives CASSESSGPHEQYF.

V is TRBV6-5 and J is TRBJ2-1; possibly TRBD1 for D (5 bases). Germline V gene sequence: CDR1 MNHEY, CDR2 SVGAGI. V was trimmed by 9 bases and J by 6 bases, leaving 12 bases between them. The CDR3 is made up of 12 amino acids. The chain's CDR3 is CASTGQSNEQFF. In nucleotides, the CDR3 is TGTGCCAGTACAGGCCAAAGCAATGAGCAGTTCTTC.

The CDR3 sequence: CASSLDLAGVTDTQYF. The CDR3, as DNA: TGTGCCAGCAGCTTAGATCTAGCGGGAGTAACAGATACGCAGTATTTT. The rearrangement uses TRBV11-2 and TRBJ2-3, with 10 nucleotides matching TRBD2. V shed 0 bases, J shed 3 bases, and the junction held 3 bases outside the gene matches. In germline, CDR1 is SGHAT, CDR2 FQNNGV. CDR3 length: 16 residues.

This clone was detected only once. The genes are TRBV7-2 and TRBJ2-1, with D unclear. Germline lookup yields CDR1 SGHTA and CDR2 FQGNSA. The CDR3 length is 13 residues. V was cut by 5 bases and J by 9 bases, with 14 bases left in between. The DNA of the CDR3 is TGTGCCAGCAGCCCCGGGTTAGCCGGTGAGCAGTTCTTC. The encoded protein is CASSPGLAGEQFF.

The chain uses TRBV9 and TRBJ2-1; 11 positions agree with TRBD1. The CDR3 consists of 16 residues. Germline CDR1 SGDLS, CDR2 YYNGEE. With V trimmed by 4 bases and J by 15 bases, 18 bases remained unmatched. The CDR3 DNA reads as TGTGCCAGCAGCAACACCGGAGGGACAGGGGGGAACGGTCTGTTCTTC. Translating gives CASSNTGGTGGNGLFF.

The chain employs TRBV5-1 and TRBJ2-1; 15 bases match TRBD2. The CDR3 runs 17 residues. The V gene end was trimmed by 4 bases and the J gene end by 0 bases; junction bases not matched to a gene: 2. Germline values: CDR1 SGHRS, CDR2 YFSETQ. Here the CDR3 reads CASSPGLAGGSYNEQFF. The DNA for the CDR3 is TGCGCCAGCAGCCCGGGACTAGCGGGAGGCTCCTACAATGAGCAGTTCTTC.

This chain joins TRBV4-1 and TRBJ2-5; D is ambiguous. Near its end, the DNA agrees better with TRBJ2-7, so the J call may be wrong. The CDR3 length is 14 residues. Germline V gene sequence: CDR1 MGHRA, CDR2 YSYEKL. CDR3 loop: CASSAETQTYEQYF. CDR3 nucleotide sequence: TGCGCCAGCAGCGCTGAGACACAAACGTACGAGCAGTACTTC.

The V and J genes are TRBV5-4 and TRBJ1-3; D not certain. The germline CDR1 and CDR2 sequences are SGHNT and YYREEE (reference sequence). CDR3 length: 13 residues. V shed 0 bases and J shed 7 bases, with 8 bases lying between them. The CDR3 spells CASSLGGMNTIYF. CDR3 bases: TGTGCCAGCAGCTTGGGAGGGATGAACACCATATATTTT.

The chain recombines TRBV2 with TRBJ2-3; D gene uncertain. This CDR3 contains 14 residues. Trimming took off 5 bases at V and 2 bases at J, with 11 bases between the two ends. The germline V gene encodes CDR1 SNHLY and CDR2 FYNNEI. The CDR3 is CASSSLDSTDTQYF. The CDR3 coding sequence is TGTGCCAGCAGTAGCCTTGATTCCACAGATACGCAGTATTTT.

This clone appeared a single time. The gene calls are TRBV7-3 and TRBJ1-1, with TRBD1 matching over 12 bases. Germline V lookup: CDR1 SGHTA, CDR2 FQGTGA. J was trimmed by 0 bases and V by 1 base; bases with no gene match: 6. This CDR3 contains 18 residues. The CDR3 DNA reads as TGTGCCAGCAGCTTAAGGGGACAGGGGGCCTGGATGAACACTGAAGCTTTCTTT. This translates into CASSLRGQGAWMNTEAFF.

The chain has TRBV5-1 and TRBJ1-2, with TRBD1 identical over 10 bases. Germline V lookup: CDR1 SGHRS, CDR2 YFSETQ. This CDR3 is 15 amino acids long. V dropped 4 bases and J dropped 3; count of bases not matched to a gene: 6. This CDR3 is CASSPDRGLYYGYTF. DNA for the CDR3: TGCGCCAGCAGCCCAGACAGGGGGCTCTACTATGGCTACACCTTC.

This rearrangement joins TRBV9 to TRBJ2-6; D gene ambiguous. The CDR3 sequence is 15 residues long. Trimming shortened V by 0 bases and J by 2 bases, and 6 bases separated the two germline ends. CDR1 and CDR2 from the germline V gene are SGDLS and YYNGEE. The CDR3: CASSVATTGANVLTF. The CDR3 region has the DNA TGTGCCAGCAGCGTAGCTACCACTGGGGCCAACGTCCTGACTTTC.

The rearrangement uses TRBV5-1 and TRBJ1-3; the D is unclear. Looked up from germline, CDR1 is SGHRS and CDR2 is YFSETQ. V dropped 0 bases and J dropped 1 base, with 8 bases sitting between them. There are 15 residues in the CDR3. CDR3 loop: CASSLAGTSGNTIYF. The CDR3 DNA follows: TGCGCCAGCAGCTTGGCCGGTACTTCTGGAAACACCATATATTTT.

This clone has just a few counts. This sequence joins TRBV15 and TRBJ1-4; D unresolved. In germline, CDR1 is LNHNV, CDR2 YYDKDF (reference sequence). Trimming removed 0 bases from V and 0 bases from J, with 5 bases in between. CDR3 length: 15 amino acids. The CDR3 loop reads CATSRELATNEKLFF. Written as DNA, the CDR3 is TGTGCCACCAGCAGAGAACTTGCAACTAATGAAAAACTGTTTTTT.

V and J are TRBV27 and TRBJ2-1; 7 bases line up with TRBD1. The CDR3 is 15 amino acids. Germline trimming cut 6 bases from V and 0 bases from J; bases unmatched to any gene: 5. Germline CDR1 and CDR2: MNHEY and SMNVEV (reference sequence). Here the CDR3 reads CASRAGGISYNEQFF. The CDR3 DNA follows: TGTGCCAGCAGGGCAGGGGGAATCTCCTACAATGAGCAGTTCTTC.